This T cell receptor beta chain was captured by sequencing in a study of cytomegalovirus exposure and HLA in healthy donors. Study results and caveats: Analyzed later, most CMV-associated TCR beta chains appeared HLA-restricted.

Primers included in the PCR were 60 Vbeta and 13 Jbeta primers. Only in-frame clones appear in the TCRdb table, and some are missing; sequencing was by immunoSEQ multiplex PCR. There are about 88,000 clones in the sample, with about 6% held by the top ten. V lost 6 bases and J lost 1, with 12 bases in between. The CDR3 is made up of 14 amino acids. CDR1 is WSHSY, CDR2 SAAADI, per germline. A word on this clone: Its matching antigen is unknown.

The sample taken for sequencing was PBMCs. The TCR was taken from a girl aged 5 to 17 in good health and CMV-seropositive. This sequence joins TRBV10-2 and TRBJ1-1; perhaps TRBD1 as D (6 bases). This chain's CDR3 is CASRSPDRNTEAFF. CDR3 DNA: TGCGCCAGCAGGTCCCCGGACAGGAACACTGAAGCTTTCTTT.